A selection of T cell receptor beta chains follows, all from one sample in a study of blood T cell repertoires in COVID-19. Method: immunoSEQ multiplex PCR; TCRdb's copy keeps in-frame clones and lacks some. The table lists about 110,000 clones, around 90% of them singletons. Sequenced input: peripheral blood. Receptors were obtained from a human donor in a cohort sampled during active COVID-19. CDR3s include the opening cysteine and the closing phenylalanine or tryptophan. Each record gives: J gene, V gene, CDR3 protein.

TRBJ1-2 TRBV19 CASRYPGTGDGYTF
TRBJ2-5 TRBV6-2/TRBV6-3 CASSYNGGRETQYF
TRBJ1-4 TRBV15 CATSRGVRGGEKLFF
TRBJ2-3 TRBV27 CASKIAGVTDTQYF
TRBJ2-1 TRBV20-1 CSASNGASGIYNEQFF
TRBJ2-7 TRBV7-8 CASSLLAGEGEQYF
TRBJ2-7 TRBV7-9 CASSQLAGAHRAMEQYF
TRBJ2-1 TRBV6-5 CASSRTSGGASEQFF
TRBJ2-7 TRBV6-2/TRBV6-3 CASSLQGPPYEQYF
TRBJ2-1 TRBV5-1 CASSLGSGGLYNEQFF
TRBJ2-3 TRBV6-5 CASSRTTHTDTQYF
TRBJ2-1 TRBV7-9 CASSLGLAGGRNEQFF
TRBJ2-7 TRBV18 CASSLGLAGDYEQYF
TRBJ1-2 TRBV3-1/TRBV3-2 CASSQVAGAGGYTF
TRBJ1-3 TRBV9 CASSPQVGSGNTIYF
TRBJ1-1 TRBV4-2 CASSWGELGRTEAFF
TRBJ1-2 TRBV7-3 CASSLGVTGDGYTF
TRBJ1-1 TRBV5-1 CASSLVAQNTEAFF
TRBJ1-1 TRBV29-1 CSVKQVNTEAFF
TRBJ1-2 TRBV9 CASSGTGSLYGYTF
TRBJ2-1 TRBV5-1 CASSTRTSGGHNEQFF
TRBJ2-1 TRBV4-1 CASSQARSGLVETYNEQFF
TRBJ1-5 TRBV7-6 CASSSSQGINQPQHF
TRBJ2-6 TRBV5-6 CASSLVRVGANVLTF
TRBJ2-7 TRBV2 CASRILDRAYEQYF
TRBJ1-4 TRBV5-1 CASSQDIATNEKLFF
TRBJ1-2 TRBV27 CASSSTGTGWEHGYTF
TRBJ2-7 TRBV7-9 CASSLSGGARSSYEQYF
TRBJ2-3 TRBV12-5 CASGLGLGADTQYF
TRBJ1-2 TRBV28 CASLTGYGYTF
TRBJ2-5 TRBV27 CASSRYPPRDRYQETQYF
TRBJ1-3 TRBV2 CASSEAGGSGNTIYF
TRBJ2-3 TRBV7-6 CASSLAGGGTTDTQYF
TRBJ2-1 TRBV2 CASRFGTNDNEQFF
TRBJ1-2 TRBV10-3 CAISREANYGYTF
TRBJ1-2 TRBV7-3 CASSRPGTSIYGYTF
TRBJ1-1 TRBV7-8 CASSIGTANTEAFF
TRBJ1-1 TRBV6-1 CASSEYNRGSPTDAEAFF
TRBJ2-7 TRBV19 CASSDRTGGGYEQYF
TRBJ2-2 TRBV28 CASSLNAGGELFF
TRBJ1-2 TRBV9 CASSMNRDSRVTYGYTF
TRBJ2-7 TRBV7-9 CASSLGVGGGHYEQYF
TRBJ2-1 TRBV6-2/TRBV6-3 CASSGGTSGSYNEQFF
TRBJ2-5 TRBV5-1 CASSLVPGTGETQYF